This T cell receptor beta chain was documented in a study of early T cells in non-severe SARS-CoV-2 infection. About the research overall: Unsorted whole blood bulk RNA was sequenced, with unpaired chains.

Unique molecular identifiers were added to individual cDNA molecules. One entry per CDR3 protein results from TCRdb running MiXCR on the 5' RACE reads. Of tens of thousands of distinct CDR3 sequences listed, less than 6.5% are singletons. Study-wide points: Anti-spike CD8 specificities were favored by VDJdb matching, whose results missed private and CD4 specificities.

Trimming left V 6 bases short and J 3 bases short, with 14 bases between. This CDR3 is 14 amino acids long. The germline V gene encodes CDR1 LNHDA and CDR2 SQIVND (reference sequence). This clonotype appeared a few times. What it binds is not known. The chain links TRBV19 to TRBJ2-5; D may be TRBD1 or TRBD2 (6 bases each). The sample was whole blood, taken at baseline. This TCR derives from an adult who was a healthcare worker with PCR-confirmed SARS-CoV-2 infection or an uninfected control (not recorded which). The CDR3 nucleotides are TGTGCCAGTAGAAAGACAGGAGGGAAAGAGACCCAGTACTTC. It specifies CASRKTGGKETQYF.